This TCR beta chain emerged from a study of blood T cell repertoires in COVID-19. Study overall: T cells, B-cell-depleted T cells, or PBMCs provided the cDNA or gDNA that served as material.

Method: immunoSEQ multiplex PCR; TCRdb's copy keeps in-frame clones and lacks some. The repertoire consists of over 120,000 clones, with 70% to 90% occurring once and the leading ten covering approximately 1.8%. The V gene lost 5 bases and the J gene lost 4 bases, with 15 bases spanning the gap. The CDR3 totals 15 residues. Looked up from germline, CDR1 is SGHTA and CDR2 is FQGNSA. The chain recombines TRBV7-2 with TRBJ2-1; D remains ambiguous. The sequenced sample consisted of peripheral blood. The receptor was isolated from a man aged 65 to 79 with acute or convalescent COVID-19. The CDR3 spells CASSLGPAAYNEQFF. In nucleotides, the CDR3 is TGTGCCAGCAGCCTGGGTCCCGCGGCGTACAATGAGCAGTTCTTC.